The T cell receptor beta chain described here comes from a study of T cell responses to AZD1222 COVID-19 vaccine. On the study more broadly: Second-dose intervals of approximately 4 or approximately 12 weeks were pooled.

Assay: immunoSEQ multiplex PCR; the TCRdb copy retains only in-frame clones and omits some. The sample has roughly 150,000 clones, about 91% seen once. The CDR3 runs to 16 residues. Trimming cost V 6 bases and J 2 bases, with 18 bases left between them. Germline V lookup: CDR1 SGHVS, CDR2 FNYEAQ. The sample was peripheral blood, taken on day 0 of AZD1222 vaccination. The genes are TRBV7-6 and TRBJ2-3, with unresolved D. This TCR derives from an adult in good health. The CDR3 nucleotides are TGTGCCAGCAGTCCCCGGCCGGACGGCTTCACAGATACGCAGTATTTT. This sequence encodes CASSPRPDGFTDTQYF.